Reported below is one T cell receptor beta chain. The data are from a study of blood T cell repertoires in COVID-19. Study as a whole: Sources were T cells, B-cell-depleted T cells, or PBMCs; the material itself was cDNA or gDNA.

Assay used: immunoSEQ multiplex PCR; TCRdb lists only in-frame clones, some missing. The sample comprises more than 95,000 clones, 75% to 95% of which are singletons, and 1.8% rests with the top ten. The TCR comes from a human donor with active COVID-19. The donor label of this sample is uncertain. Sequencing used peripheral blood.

Here the CDR3 reads CASSRRQGYGYTF. The CDR3 nucleotides read TGTGCCAGCAGTCGCCGGCAGGGATATGGCTACACCTTC. V and J are TRBV2 and TRBJ1-2, with TRBD1 as a possible D gene (5 bases). The CDR3 is made up of 13 amino acids. The V end lost 5 bases, the J end lost 5 bases, and 12 bases lay between the germline ends. The germline CDR1 and CDR2 sequences are SNHLY and FYNNEI.